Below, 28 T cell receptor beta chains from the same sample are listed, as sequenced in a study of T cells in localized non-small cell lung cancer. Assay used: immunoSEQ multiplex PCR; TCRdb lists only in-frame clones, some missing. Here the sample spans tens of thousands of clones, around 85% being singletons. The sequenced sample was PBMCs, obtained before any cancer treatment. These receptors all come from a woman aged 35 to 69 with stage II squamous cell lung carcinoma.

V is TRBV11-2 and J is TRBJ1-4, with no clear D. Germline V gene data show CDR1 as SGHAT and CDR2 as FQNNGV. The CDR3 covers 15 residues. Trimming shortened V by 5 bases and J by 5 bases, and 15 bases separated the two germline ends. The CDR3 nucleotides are TGTGCCAGCAGCCCTGGGTGGGCTAGGAATGAAAAACTGTTTTTT. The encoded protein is CASSPGWARNEKLFF.

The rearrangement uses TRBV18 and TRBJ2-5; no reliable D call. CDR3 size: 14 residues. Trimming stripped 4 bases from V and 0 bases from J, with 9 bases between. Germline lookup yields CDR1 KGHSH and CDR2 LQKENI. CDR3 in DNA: TGTGCCAGCTCACGGGCCCCGTACCAAGAGACCCAGTACTTC. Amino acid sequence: CASSRAPYQETQYF.

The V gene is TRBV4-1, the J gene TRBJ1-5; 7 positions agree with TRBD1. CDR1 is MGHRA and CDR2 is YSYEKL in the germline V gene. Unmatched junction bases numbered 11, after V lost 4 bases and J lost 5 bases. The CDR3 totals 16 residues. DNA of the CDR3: TGCGCCAGCAGCCTAACCACGGGACAGAACGATCAGCCCCAGCATTTT. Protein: CASSLTTGQNDQPQHF.

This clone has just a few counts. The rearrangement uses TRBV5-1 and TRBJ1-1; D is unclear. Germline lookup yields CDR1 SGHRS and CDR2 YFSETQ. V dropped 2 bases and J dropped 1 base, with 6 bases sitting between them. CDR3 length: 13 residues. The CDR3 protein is CASSFGRNTEAFF. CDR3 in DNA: TGCGCCAGCAGCTTTGGACGGAACACTGAAGCTTTCTTT.

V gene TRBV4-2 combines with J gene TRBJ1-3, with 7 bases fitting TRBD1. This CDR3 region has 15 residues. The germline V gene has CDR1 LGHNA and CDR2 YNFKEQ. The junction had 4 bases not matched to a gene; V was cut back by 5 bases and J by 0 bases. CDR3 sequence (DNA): TGTGCCAGCAGCTTGGGACAGAACTCTGGAAACACCATATATTTT. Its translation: CASSLGQNSGNTIYF.

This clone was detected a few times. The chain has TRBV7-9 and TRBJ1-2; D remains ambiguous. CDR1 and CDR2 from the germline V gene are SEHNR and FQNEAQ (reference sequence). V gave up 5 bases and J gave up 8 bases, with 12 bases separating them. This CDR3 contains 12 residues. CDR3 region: CASSVEVGGYTF. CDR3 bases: TGTGCCAGCAGCGTAGAGGTGGGGGGCTACACCTTC.

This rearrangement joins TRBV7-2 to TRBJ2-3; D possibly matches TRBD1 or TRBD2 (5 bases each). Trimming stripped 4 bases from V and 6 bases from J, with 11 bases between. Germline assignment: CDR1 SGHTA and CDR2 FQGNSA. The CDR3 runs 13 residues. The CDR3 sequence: CASSSSWGDTQYF. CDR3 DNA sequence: TGTGCCAGCAGCTCCTCTTGGGGGGATACGCAGTATTTT.

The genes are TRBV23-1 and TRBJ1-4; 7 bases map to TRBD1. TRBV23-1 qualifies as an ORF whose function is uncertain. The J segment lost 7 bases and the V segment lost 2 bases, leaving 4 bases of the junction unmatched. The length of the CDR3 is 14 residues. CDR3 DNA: TGCGCCAGCAGTCAAACAGGGGCTGGTGAAAAACTGTTTTTT. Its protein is CASSQTGAGEKLFF.

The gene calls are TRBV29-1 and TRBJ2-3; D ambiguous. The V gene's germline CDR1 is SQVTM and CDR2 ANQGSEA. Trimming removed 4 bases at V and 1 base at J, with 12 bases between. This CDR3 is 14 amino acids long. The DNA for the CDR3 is TGCAGCGTTGGTTGGACCTCCCGCACAGATACGCAGTATTTT. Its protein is CSVGWTSRTDTQYF.

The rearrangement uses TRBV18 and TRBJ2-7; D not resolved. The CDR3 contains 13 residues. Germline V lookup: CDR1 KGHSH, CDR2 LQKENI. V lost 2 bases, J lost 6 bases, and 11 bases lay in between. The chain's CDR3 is CASSPIKGGEQYF. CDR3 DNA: TGTGCCAGCTCACCAATAAAGGGTGGCGAGCAGTACTTC.

The CDR3 nucleotides read TGTGCCAGCAGCCCTTGGTCCTCCTTTTCGAATCAGCCCCAGCATTTT. Encoded protein: CASSPWSSFSNQPQHF. The V and J genes are TRBV7-7 and TRBJ1-5; D gene unclear. Trimming stripped 5 bases from V and 4 bases from J, with 18 bases between. Germline V gene data show CDR1 as SSHAT and CDR2 as FNYEAQ (reference sequence). This CDR3 has 16 residues. Full variable domain (remainder filled in from reference TRBV7-7 and TRBJ1-5): GAGVSQSPRYKVTKRGQDVTLRCDPISSHATLYWYQQALGQGPEFLTYFNYEAQPDKSGLPSDRFSAERPEGSISTLTIQRTEQRDSAMYRCASSPWSSFSNQPQHFGDGTRLSIL.

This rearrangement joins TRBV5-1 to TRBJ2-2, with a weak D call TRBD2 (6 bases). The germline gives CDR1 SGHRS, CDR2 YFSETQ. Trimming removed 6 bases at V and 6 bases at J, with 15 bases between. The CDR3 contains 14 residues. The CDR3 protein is CASNKEGRSGELFF. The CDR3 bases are TGCGCCAGCAACAAGGAGGGAAGGTCCGGGGAGCTGTTTTTT.

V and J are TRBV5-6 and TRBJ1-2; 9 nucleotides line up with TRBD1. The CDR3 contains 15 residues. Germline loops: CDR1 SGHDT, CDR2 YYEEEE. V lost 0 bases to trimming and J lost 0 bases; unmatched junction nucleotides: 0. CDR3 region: CASSLGDRANYGYTF. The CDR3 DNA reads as TGTGCCAGCAGCTTGGGGGACAGGGCTAACTATGGCTACACCTTC. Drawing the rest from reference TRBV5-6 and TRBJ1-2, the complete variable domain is DAGVTQSPTHLIKTRGQQVTLRCSPKSGHDTVSWYQQALGQGPQFIFQYYEEEERQRGNFPDRFSGHQFPNYSSELNVNALLLGDSALYLCASSLGDRANYGYTFGSGTRLTVV.

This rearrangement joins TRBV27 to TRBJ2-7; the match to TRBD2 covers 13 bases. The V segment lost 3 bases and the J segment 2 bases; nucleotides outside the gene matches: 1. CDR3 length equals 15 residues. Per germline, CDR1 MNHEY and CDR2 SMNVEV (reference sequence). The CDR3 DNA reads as TGTGCCAGCAGTTTCGGGACTAGCGGGACCTACGAGCAGTACTTC. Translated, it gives CASSFGTSGTYEQYF.

This CDR3 reads CAISDLAGANEQFF. The CDR3 nucleotides are TGTGCCATCAGCGACTTAGCGGGGGCTAATGAGCAGTTCTTC. The rearrangement joins TRBV10-3 to TRBJ2-1, with 9 bases matching TRBD2. CDR3 length: 14 amino acids. Germline V lookup: CDR1 ENHRY, CDR2 SYGVKD. With V trimmed by 6 bases and J by 7 bases, 7 bases remained unmatched.

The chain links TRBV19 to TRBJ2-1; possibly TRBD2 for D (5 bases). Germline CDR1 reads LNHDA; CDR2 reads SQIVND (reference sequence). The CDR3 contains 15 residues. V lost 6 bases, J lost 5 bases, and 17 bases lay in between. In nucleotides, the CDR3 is TGTGCCAGTAGCACCAGTGGACTGTGGGACAATGAGCAGTTCTTC. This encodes CASSTSGLWDNEQFF.

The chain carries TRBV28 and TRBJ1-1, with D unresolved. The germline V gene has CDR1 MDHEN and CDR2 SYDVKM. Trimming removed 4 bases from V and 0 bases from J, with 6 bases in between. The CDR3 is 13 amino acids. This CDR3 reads CASSSSLNTEAFF. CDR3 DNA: TGTGCCAGCAGTTCCAGTTTGAACACTGAAGCTTTCTTT.

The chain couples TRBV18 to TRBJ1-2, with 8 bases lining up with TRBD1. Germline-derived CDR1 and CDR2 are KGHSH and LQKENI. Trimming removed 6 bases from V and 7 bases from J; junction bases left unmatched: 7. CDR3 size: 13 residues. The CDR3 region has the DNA TGTGCCAGCTCTCCTGGACAGGGCCCTGGCTACACCTTC. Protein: CASSPGQGPGYTF.

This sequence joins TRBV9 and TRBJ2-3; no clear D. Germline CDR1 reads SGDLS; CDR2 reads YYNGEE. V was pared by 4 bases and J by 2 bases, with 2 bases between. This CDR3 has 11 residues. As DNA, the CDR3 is TGTGCCAGCAGCTCCACAGATACGCAGTATTTT. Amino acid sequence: CASSSTDTQYF.

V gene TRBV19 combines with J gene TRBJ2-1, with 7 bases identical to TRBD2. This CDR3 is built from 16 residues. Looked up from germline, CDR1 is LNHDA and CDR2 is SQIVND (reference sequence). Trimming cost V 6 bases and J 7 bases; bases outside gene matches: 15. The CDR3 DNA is TGTGCCAGTAGCCCCCTGGGGGGGAGAGTGGGTAATGAGCAGTTCTTC. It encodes CASSPLGGRVGNEQFF.

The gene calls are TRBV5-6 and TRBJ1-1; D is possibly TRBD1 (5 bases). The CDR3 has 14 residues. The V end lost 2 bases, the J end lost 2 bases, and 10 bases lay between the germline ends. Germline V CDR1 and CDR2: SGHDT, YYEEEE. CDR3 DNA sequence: TGTGCCAGCAGCTTCGGGGGATTTAACACTGAAGCTTTCTTT. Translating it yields CASSFGGFNTEAFF.

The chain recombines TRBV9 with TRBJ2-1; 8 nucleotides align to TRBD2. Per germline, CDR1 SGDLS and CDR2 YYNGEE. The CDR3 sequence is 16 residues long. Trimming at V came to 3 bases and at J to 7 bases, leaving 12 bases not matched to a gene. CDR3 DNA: TGTGCCAGCAGCGGAATGGGCGGGGGGCGATGGAATGAGCAGTTCTTC. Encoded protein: CASSGMGGGRWNEQFF.

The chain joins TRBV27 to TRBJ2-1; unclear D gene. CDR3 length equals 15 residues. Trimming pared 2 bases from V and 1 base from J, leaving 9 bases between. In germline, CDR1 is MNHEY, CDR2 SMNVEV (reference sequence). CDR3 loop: CASSLEAESYNEQFF. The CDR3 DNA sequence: TGTGCCAGCAGTTTAGAGGCAGAATCCTACAATGAGCAGTTCTTC.

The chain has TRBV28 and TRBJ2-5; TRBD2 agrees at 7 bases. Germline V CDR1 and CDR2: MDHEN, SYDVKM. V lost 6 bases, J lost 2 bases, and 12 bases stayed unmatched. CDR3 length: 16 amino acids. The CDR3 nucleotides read TGTGCCAGCAGGATGGGAGGGGCCGCGAATCAAGAGACCCAGTACTTC. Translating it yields CASRMGGAANQETQYF.

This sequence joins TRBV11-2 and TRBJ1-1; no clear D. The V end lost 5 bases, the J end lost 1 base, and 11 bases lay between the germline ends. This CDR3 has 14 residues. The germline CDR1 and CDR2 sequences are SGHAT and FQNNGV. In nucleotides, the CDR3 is TGTGCCAGCAGCCCCCGACTAGGGAACACTGAAGCTTTCTTT. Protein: CASSPRLGNTEAFF.

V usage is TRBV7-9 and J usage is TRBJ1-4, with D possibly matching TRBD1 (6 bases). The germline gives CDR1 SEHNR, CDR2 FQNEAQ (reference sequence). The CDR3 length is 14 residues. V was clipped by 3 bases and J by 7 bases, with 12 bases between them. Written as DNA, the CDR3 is TGTGCCAGCAGCTTTGGGGGCGCAGGTGAAAAACTGTTTTTT. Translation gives CASSFGGAGEKLFF.

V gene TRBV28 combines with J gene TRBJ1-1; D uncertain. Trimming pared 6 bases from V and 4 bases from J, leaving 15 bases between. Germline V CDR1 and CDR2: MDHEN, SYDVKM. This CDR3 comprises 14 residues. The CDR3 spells CASSQMGITTEAFF. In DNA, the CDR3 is TGTGCCAGCAGCCAAATGGGTATTACCACTGAAGCTTTCTTT.

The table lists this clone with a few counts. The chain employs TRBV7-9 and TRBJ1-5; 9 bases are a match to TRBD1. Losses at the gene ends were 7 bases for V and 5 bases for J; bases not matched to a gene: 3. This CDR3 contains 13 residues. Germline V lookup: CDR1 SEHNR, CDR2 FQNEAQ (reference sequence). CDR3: CASTRTGDQPQHF. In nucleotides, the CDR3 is TGTGCCAGCACTAGGACAGGGGATCAGCCCCAGCATTTT.